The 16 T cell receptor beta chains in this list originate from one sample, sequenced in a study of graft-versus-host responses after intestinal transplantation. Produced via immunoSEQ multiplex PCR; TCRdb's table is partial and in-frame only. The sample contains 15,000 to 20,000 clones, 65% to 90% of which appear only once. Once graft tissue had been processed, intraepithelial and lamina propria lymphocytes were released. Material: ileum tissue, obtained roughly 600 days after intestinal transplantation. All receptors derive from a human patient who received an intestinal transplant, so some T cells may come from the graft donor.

The CDR3 DNA reads TGTGCCAGCAGTTTAAGGCGGGGGGCGTACACAGATACGCAGTATTTT. Amino acids: CASSLRRGAYTDTQYF. The chain has TRBV27 and TRBJ2-3; 8 bases fit TRBD2. The CDR3 length is 16 residues. Trimming took 2 bases from V and 2 from J; bases not matched to a gene: 6. The germline V gene encodes CDR1 MNHEY and CDR2 SMNVEV (reference sequence).

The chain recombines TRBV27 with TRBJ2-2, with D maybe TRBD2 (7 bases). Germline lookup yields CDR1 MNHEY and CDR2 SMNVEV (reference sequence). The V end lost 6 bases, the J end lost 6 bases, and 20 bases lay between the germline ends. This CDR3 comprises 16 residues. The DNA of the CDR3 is TGTGCCAGCAGGCCACTATCGGGGGGCCTCTCCGGGGAGCTGTTTTTT. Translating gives CASRPLSGGLSGELFF.

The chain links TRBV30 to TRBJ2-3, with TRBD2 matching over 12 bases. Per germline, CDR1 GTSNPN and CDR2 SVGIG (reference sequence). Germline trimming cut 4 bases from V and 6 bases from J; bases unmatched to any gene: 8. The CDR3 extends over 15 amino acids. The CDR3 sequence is CAWKKLAGGTDTQYF. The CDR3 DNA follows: TGTGCCTGGAAGAAGCTAGCGGGGGGGACCGATACGCAGTATTTT.

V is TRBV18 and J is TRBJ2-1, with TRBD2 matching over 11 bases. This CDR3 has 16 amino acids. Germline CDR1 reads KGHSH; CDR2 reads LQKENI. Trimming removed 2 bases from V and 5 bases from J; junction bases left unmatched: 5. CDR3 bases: TGTGCCAGCTCACCATCGGTACTAGCGGGGGACAATGAGCAGTTCTTC. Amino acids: CASSPSVLAGDNEQFF.

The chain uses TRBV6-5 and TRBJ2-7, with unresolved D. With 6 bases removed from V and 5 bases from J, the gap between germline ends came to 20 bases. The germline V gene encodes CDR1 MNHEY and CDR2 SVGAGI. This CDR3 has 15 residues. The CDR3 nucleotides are TGTGCCAGCAGGCTGACACTTTTGGGATCCCACGAGCAGTACTTC. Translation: CASRLTLLGSHEQYF.

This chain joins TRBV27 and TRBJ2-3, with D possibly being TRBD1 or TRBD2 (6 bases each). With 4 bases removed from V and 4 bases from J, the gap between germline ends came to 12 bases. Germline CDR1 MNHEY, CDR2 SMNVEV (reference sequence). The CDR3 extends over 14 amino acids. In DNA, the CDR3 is TGTGCCAGCAGTTCCTGGGGGGCGGCAGATACGCAGTATTTT. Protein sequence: CASSSWGAADTQYF.

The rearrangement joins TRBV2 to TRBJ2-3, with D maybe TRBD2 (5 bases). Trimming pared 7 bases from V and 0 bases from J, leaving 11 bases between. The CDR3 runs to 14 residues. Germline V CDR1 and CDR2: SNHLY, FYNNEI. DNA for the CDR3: TGTGCCAGCATTCTAGCAGCAAGCACAGATACGCAGTATTTT. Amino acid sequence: CASILAASTDTQYF.

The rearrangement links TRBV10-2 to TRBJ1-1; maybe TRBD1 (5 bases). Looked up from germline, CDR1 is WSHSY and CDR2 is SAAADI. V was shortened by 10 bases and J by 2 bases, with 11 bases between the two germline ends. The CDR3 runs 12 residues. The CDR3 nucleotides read TGCGCCACCCGGGACGGTAACACTGAAGCTTTCTTT. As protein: CATRDGNTEAFF.

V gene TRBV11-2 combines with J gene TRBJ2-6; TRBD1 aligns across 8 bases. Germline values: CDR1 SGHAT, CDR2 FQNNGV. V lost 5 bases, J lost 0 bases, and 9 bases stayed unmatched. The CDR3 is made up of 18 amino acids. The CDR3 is CASSPPTGANSGANVLTF. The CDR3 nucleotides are TGTGCCAGCAGCCCGCCGACAGGGGCAAACTCTGGGGCCAACGTCCTGACTTTC.

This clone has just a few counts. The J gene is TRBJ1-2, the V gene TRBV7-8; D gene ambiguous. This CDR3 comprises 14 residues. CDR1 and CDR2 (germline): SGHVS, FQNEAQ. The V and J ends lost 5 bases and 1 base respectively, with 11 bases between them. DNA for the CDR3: TGTGCCAGCAGCGACCGACCGAGTAACTATGGCTACACCTTC. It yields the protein CASSDRPSNYGYTF.

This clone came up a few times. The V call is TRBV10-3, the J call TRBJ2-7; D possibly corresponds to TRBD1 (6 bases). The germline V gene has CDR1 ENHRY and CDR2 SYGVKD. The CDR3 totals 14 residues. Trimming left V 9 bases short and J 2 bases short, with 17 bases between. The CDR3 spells CAISDSLIPYEQYF. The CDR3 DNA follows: TGTGCCATTTCGGACAGTCTGATTCCCTACGAGCAGTACTTC.

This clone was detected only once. The CDR3 DNA reads TGTGCCAGCAGCGTAGAACCAGGGGGGGCTGAAGCTTTCTTT. It encodes CASSVEPGGAEAFF. This chain joins TRBV9 and TRBJ1-1; TRBD1 matches at 7 bases. V dropped 0 bases and J dropped 6; count of bases not matched to a gene: 5. The germline V gene encodes CDR1 SGDLS and CDR2 YYNGEE. This CDR3 has 14 amino acids.

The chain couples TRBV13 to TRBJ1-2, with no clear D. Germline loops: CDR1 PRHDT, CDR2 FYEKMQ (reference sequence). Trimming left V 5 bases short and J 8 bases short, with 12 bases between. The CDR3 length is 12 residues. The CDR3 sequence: CASSLDVGGYTF. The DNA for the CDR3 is TGTGCCAGCAGCCTGGACGTGGGGGGCTACACCTTC.

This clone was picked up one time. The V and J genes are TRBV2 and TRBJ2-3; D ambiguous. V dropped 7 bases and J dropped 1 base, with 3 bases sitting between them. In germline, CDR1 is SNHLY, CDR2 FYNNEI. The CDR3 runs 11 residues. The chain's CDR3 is CASIGTDTQYF. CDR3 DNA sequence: TGTGCCAGCATTGGCACAGATACGCAGTATTTT.

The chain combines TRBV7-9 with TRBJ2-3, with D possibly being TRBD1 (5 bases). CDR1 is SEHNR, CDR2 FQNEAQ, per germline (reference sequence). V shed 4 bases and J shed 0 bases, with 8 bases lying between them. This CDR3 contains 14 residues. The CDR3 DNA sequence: TGTGCCAGCAGCTCTCGACAGAGCACAGATACGCAGTATTTT. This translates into CASSSRQSTDTQYF. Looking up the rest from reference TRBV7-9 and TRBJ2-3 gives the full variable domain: DTGVSQNPRHKITKRGQNVTFRCDPISEHNRLYWYRQTLGQGPEFLTYFQNEAQLEKSRLLSDRFSAERPKGSFSTLEIQRTEQGDSAMYLCASSSRQSTDTQYFGPGTRLTVL.

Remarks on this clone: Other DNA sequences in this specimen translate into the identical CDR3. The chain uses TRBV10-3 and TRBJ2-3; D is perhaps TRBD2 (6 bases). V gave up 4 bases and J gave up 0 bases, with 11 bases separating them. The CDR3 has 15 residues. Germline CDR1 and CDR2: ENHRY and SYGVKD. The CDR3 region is CAISVGGASTDTQYF. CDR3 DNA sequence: TGTGCCATCAGTGTGGGCGGGGCTAGCACAGATACGCAGTATTTT.